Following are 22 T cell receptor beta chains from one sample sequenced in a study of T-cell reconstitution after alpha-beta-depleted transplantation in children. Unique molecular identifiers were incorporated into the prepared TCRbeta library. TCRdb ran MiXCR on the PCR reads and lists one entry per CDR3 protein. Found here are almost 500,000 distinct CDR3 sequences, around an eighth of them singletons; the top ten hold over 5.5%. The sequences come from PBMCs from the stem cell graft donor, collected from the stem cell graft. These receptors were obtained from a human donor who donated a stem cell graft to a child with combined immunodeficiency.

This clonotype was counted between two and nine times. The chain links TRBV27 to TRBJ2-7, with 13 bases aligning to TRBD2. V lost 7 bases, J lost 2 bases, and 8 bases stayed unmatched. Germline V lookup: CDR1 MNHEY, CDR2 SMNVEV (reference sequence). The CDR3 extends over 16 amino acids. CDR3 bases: TGTGCCAGCAAGAGGACTAGCGGGAGATCGGCCTACGAGCAGTACTTC. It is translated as CASKRTSGRSAYEQYF.

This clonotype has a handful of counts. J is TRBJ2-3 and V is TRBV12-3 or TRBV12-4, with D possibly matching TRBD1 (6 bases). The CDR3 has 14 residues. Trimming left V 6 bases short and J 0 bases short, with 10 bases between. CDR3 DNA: TGTGCCAGCAGGCCAAGGGGGAGCACAGATACGCAGTATTTT. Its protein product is CASRPRGSTDTQYF.

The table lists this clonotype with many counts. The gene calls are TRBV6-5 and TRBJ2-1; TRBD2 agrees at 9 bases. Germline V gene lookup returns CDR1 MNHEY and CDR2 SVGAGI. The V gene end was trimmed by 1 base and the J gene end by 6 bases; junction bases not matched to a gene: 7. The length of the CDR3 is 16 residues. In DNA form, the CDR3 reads TGTGCCAGCAGTTACTTCGGAGCGGGAGGTAGCAATGAGCAGTTCTTC. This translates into CASSYFGAGGSNEQFF.

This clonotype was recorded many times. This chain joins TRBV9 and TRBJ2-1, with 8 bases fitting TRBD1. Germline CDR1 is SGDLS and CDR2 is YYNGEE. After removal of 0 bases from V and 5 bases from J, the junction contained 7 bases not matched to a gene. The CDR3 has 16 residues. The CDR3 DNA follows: TGTGCCAGCAGCGTAGCTACCTGGACAGGGAACAATGAGCAGTTCTTC. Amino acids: CASSVATWTGNNEQFF.

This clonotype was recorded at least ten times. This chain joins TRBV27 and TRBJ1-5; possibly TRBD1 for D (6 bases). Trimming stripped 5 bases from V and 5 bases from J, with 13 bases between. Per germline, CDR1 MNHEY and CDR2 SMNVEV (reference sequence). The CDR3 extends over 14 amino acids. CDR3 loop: CASSLQGAHQPQHF. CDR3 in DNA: TGTGCCAGCAGTCTACAGGGCGCACATCAGCCCCAGCATTTT.

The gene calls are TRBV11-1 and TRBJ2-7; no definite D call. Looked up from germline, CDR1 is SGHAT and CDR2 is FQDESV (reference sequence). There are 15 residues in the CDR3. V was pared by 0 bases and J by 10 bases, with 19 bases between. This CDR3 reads CASSLAMGPSSFQYF. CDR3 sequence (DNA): TGTGCCAGCAGCTTAGCGATGGGCCCTTCCTCTTTCCAGTACTTC.

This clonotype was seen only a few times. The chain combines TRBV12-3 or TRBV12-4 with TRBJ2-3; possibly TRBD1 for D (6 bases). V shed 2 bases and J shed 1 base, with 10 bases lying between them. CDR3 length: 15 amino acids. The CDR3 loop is CASSLWGQGTDTQYF. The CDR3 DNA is TGTGCCAGCAGTTTATGGGGGCAGGGCACAGATACGCAGTATTTT.

The CDR3 loop is CASSLQGTSSGNTIYF. The CDR3 coding sequence is TGTGCCAGCAGCCTACAGGGGACAAGCTCTGGAAACACCATATATTTT. This chain links TRBV6-1 with TRBJ1-3; 7 bases match TRBD1. Germline V gene lookup returns CDR1 MNHNS and CDR2 SASEGT. V dropped 6 bases and J dropped 0; count of bases not matched to a gene: 8. CDR3 length: 16 amino acids.

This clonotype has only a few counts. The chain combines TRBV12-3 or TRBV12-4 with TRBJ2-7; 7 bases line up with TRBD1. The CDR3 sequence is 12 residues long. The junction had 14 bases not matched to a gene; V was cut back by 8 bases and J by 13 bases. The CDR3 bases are TGTGCCAGCGGGAAGGACAGGCCCGGCGTCTACTTC. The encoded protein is CASGKDRPGVYF.

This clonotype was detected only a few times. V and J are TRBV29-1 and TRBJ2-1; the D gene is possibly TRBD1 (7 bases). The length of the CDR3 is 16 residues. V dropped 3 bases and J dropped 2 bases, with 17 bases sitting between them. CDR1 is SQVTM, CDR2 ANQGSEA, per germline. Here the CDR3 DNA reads TGCAGCGTTGAGGGACTCCGGACAGGTCCCTACAATGAGCAGTTCTTC. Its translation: CSVEGLRTGPYNEQFF.

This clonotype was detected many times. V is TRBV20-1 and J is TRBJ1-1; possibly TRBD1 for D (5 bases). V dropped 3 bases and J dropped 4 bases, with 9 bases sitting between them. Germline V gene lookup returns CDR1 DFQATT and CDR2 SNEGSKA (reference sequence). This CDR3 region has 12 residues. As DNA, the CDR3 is TGCAGTGCTAGGCCAGGGTTCACTGAAGCTTTCTTT. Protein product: CSARPGFTEAFF.

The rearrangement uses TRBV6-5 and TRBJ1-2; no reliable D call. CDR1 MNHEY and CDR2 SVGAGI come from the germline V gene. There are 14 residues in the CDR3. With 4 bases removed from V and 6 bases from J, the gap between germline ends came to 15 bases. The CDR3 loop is CASSFGRTGDGYTF. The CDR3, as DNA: TGTGCCAGCAGTTTCGGACGGACGGGAGATGGCTACACCTTC.

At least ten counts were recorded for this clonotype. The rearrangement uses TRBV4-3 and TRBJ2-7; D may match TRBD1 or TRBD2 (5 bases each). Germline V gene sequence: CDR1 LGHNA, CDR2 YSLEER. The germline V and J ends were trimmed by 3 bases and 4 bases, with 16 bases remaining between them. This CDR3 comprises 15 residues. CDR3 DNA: TGCGCCAGCAGCCAGAAAGGGACCAGGGATTACGAGCAGTACTTC. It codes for CASSQKGTRDYEQYF.

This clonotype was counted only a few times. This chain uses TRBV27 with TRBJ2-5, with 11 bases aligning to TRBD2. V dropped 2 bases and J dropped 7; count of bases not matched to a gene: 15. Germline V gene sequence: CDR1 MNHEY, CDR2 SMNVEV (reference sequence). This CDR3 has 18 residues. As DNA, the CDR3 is TGTGCCAGCAGTTTAAATCCTTGGCTAGCGGGGGGTGAAGGGACCCAGTACTTC. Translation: CASSLNPWLAGGEGTQYF.

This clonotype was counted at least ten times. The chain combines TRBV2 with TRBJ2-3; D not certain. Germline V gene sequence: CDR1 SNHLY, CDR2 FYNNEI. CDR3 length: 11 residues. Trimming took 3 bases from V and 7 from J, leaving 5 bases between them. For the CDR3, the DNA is TGTGCCAGCAGTGAGGGTAATACGCAGTATTTT. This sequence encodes CASSEGNTQYF. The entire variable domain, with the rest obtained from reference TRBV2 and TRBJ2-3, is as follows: EPEVTQTPSHQVTQMGQEVILRCVPISNHLYFYWYRQILGQKVEFLVSFYNNEISEKSEIFDDQFSVERPDGSNFTLKIRSTKLEDSAMYFCASSEGNTQYFGPGTRLTVL.

CDR3 loop: CSALKDGTNSPLHF. In nucleotides, the CDR3 is TGCAGTGCTCTTAAGGACGGAACGAATTCACCCCTCCACTTT. The rearrangement joins TRBV20-1 to TRBJ1-6; D ambiguous. V was clipped by 5 bases and J by 7 bases, with 15 bases between them. CDR1 is DFQATT, CDR2 SNEGSKA, per germline (reference sequence). This CDR3 has 14 residues.

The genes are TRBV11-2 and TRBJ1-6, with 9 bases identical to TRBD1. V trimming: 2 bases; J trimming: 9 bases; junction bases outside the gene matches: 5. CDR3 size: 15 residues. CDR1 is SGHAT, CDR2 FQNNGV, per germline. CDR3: CASSLWDRVASPLHF. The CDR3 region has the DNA TGTGCCAGCAGCTTATGGGACAGGGTGGCTTCACCCCTCCACTTT.

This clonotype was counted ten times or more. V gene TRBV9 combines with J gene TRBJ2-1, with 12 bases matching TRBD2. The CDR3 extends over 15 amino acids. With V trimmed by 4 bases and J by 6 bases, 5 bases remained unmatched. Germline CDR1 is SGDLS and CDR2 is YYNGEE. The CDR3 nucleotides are TGTGCCAGCAGCCCAAGACTAGCGGGGGCCAATGAGCAGTTCTTC. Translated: CASSPRLAGANEQFF.

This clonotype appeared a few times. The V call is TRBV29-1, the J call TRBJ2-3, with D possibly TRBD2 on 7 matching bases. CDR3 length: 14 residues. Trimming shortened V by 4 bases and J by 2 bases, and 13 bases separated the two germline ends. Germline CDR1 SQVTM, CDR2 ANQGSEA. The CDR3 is CSVGGGAVTDTQYF. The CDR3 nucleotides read TGCAGCGTTGGAGGGGGGGCAGTCACAGATACGCAGTATTTT.

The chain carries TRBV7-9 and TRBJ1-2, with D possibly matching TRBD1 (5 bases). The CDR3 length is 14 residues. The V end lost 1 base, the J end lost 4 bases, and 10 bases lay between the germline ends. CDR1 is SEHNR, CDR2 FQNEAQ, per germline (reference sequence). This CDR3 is CASSLGQWPYGYTF. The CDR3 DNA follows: TGTGCCAGCAGCTTAGGACAGTGGCCCTATGGCTACACCTTC. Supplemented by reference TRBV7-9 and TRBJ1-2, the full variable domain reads DTGVSQNPRHKITKRGQNVTFRCDPISEHNRLYWYRQTLGQGPEFLTYFQNEAQLEKSRLLSDRFSAERPKGSFSTLEIQRTEQGDSAMYLCASSLGQWPYGYTFGSGTRLTVV.

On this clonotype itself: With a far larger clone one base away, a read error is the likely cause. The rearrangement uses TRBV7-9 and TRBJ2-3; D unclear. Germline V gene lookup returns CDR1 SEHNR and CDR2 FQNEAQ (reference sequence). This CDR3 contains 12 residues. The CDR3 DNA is TGTGTCAGCAGCTTAAGAACAGATACGCAGTATTTT. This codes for CVSSLRTDTQYF.

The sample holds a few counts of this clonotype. The CDR3 region is CAWRWTSGHTDTQYF. CDR3 DNA: TGTGCCTGGAGATGGACTAGCGGGCACACAGATACGCAGTATTTT. J is TRBJ2-3 and V is TRBV30, with 11 bases fitting TRBD2. The J segment lost 2 bases and the V segment lost 3 bases, leaving 4 bases of the junction unmatched. The germline gives CDR1 GTSNPN, CDR2 SVGIG (reference sequence). The CDR3 totals 15 residues.